This paragraph reports one T cell receptor (beta chain). Its specificity is not known. This sample stems from a study of cytomegalovirus exposure and HLA in healthy donors. Germline V lookup: CDR1 MDHEN, CDR2 SYDVKM. V was clipped by 5 bases and J by 3 bases, with 8 bases between them. This CDR3 comprises 12 residues. Primers included in the PCR were 60 Vbeta and 13 Jbeta primers. Assay used: immunoSEQ multiplex PCR; TCRdb lists only in-frame clones, some missing. The profile shows about 160,000 clones, 82% of them singletons. General study results and limits: Because they were indistinguishable, some V segments, including TRBV6-2 and TRBV6-3, were excluded. In a later analysis, TCR beta V- and J-gene trimming showed a link to a missense DCLRE1C variant.

This cohort consisted of healthy bone marrow donors. This TCR derives from a girl aged 10 to 17 in good health and CMV-seropositive. The V and J genes are TRBV28 and TRBJ2-7; no definite D call. The sequencing sample was made of PBMCs. CDR3 nucleotides: TGTGCCAGCAGTCTCACTCTCTACGAGCAGTACTTC. This sequence encodes CASSLTLYEQYF.